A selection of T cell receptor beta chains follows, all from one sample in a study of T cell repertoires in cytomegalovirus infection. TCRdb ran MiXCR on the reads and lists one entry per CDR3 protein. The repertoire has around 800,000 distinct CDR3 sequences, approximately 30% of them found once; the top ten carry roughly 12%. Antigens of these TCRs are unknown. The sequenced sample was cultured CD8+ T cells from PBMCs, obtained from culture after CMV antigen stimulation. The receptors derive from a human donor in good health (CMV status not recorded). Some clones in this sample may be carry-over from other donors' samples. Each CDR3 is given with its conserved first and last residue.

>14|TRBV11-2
CASSWMTYQETQYF
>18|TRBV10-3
CAIRTASSITQKYNEQFF
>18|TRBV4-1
CASSQAPGGAYDSGELFF
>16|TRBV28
CASSLRRQGAGQPQHF
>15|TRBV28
CASSSSRTGGWTQYF
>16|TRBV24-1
CATSDPRQGYNQPQHF
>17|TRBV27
CASSLVGGVDPTDTQYF
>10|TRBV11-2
CASSLSAQYF
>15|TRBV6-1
CASSGVGGGNQPQHF
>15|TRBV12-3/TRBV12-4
CASSPPGGQYNEQFF
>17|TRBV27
CASRGLAGGQSSYEQYF
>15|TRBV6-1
CASTEEGTLTDTQYF
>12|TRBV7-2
CASGWGNTEAFF
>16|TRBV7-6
CASSLIGQGSYNEQFF
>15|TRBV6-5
CASSLWTGGYAEQFF
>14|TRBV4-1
CASSQEASGGSRYF
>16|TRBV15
CATSLFKQGIDSPLHF